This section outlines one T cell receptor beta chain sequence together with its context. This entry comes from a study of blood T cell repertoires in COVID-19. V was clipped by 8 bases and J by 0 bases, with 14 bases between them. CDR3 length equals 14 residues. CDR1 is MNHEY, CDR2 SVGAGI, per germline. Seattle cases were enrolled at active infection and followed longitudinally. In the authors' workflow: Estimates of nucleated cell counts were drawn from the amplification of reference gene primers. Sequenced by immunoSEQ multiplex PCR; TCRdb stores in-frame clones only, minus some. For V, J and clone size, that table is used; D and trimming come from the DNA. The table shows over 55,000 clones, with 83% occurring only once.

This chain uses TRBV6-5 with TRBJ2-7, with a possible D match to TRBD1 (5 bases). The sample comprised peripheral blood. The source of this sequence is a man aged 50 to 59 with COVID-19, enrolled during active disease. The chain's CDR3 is CASSTEPSSYEQYF. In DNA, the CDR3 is TGTGCCAGCTCGACAGAGCCGAGCTCCTACGAGCAGTACTTC.